The sequence of this TCR beta chain was determined in a study of type 1 and type 2 diabetes patients. Study findings and constraints: In type 2 diabetes, highly-expanded CD4+ clones took a median 3.9% of reads.

About this clonotype: Its specificity is not known.

With 7 bases clipped from V and 2 bases from J, the junction kept 5 bases outside the gene matches. Germline V lookup: CDR1 LNHDA, CDR2 SQIVND (reference sequence). CDR3 length equals 14 residues. The PCR template was genomic DNA. The TCR beta CDR3 region was amplified using 30 forward and 13 reverse primers. TCRdb itself ran the multiplex PCR reads through MiXCR, one entry per CDR3 protein. The sample yields 250,000 or so distinct CDR3 sequences, 47% seen once. Ten milliliters of peripheral blood were drawn from each donor. Sequenced material: peripheral blood mononuclear cells (PBMCs). The chain joins TRBV19 to TRBJ2-7; 10 positions agree with TRBD1. The clonotype was recovered from a man aged 18 to 35 with type 2 diabetes. The CDR3 is CASNTGTGAYEQYF. CDR3 sequence (DNA): TGTGCCAGTAATACCGGGACAGGGGCCTACGAGCAGTACTTC. The full variable domain, its missing parts supplied by reference TRBV19 and TRBJ2-7, is DGGITQSPKYLFRKEGQNVTLSCEQNLNHDAMYWYRQDPGQGLRLIYYSQIVNDFQKGDIAEGYSVSREKKESFPLTVTSAQKNPTAFYLCASNTGTGAYEQYFGPGTRLTVT.